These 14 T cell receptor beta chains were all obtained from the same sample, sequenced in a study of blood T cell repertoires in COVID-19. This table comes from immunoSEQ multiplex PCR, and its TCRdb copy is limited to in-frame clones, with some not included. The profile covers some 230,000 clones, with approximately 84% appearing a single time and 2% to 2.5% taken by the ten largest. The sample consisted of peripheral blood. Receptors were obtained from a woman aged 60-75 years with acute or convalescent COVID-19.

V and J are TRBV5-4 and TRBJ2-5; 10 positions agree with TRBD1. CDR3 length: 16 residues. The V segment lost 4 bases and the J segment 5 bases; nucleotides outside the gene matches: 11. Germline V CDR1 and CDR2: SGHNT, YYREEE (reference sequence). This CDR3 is CASSQPGQGIGETQYF. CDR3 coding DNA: TGTGCCAGCAGCCAACCGGGACAGGGGATTGGGGAGACCCAGTACTTC.

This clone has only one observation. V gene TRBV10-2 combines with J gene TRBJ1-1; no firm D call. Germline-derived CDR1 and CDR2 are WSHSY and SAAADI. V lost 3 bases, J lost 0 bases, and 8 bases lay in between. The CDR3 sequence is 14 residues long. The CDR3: CASSEGLMNTEAFF. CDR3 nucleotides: TGCGCCAGCAGTGAAGGACTTATGAACACTGAAGCTTTCTTT.

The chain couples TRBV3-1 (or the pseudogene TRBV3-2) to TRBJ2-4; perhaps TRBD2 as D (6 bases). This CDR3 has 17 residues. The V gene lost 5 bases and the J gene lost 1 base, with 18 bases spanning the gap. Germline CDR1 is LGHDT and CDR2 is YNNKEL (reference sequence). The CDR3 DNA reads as TGTGCCAGCAGCGCAACTGGGACTCTCCTTGCCAAAAACATTCAGTACTTC. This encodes CASSATGTLLAKNIQYF.

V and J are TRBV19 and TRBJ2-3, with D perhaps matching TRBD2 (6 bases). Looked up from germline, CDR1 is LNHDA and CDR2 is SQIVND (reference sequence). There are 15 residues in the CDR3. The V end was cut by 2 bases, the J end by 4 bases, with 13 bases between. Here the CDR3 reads CASSIWREGSDTQYF. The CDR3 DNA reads TGTGCCAGTAGTATATGGAGGGAAGGATCAGATACGCAGTATTTT.

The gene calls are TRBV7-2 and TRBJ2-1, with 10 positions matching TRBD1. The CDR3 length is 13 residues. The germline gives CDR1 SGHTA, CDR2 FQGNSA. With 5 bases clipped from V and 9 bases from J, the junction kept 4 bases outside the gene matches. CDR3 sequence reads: CASSRQGAGEQFF. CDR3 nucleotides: TGTGCCAGCAGCAGACAGGGGGCTGGTGAGCAGTTCTTC. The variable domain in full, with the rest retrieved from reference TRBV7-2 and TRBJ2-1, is GAGVSQSPSNKVTEKGKDVELRCDPISGHTALYWYRQSLGQGLEFLIYFQGNSAPDKSGLPSDRFSAERTGGSVSTLTIQRTQQEDSAVYLCASSRQGAGEQFFGPGTRLTVL.

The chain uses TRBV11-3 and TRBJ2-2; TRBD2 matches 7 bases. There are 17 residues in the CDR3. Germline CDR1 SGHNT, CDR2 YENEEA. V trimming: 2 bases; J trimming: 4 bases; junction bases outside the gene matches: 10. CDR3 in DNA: TGTGCCAGCAGCTTACCCAATCGGGGGGTCCCCACCGGGGAGCTGTTTTTT. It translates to CASSLPNRGVPTGELFF.

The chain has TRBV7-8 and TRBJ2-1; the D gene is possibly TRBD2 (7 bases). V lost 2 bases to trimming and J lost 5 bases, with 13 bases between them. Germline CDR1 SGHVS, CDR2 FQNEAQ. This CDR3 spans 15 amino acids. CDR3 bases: TGTGCCAGCAGCTTACCGGGGGGCCGAGACAATGAGCAGTTCTTC. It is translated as CASSLPGGRDNEQFF.

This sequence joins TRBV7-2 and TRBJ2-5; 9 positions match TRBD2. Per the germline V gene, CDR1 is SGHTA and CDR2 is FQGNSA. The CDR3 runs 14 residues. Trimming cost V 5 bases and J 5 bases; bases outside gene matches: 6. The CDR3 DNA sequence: TGTGCCAGCAGCCGGGGACTAGCTGAGGAGACCCAGTACTTC. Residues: CASSRGLAEETQYF.

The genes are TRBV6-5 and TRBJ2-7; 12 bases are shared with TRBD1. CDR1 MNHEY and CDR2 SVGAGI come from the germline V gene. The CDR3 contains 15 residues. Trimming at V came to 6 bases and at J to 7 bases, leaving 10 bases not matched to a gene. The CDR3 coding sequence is TGTGCCAGCAGATCTCGGGACAGGGGGCCGGAGGAGCAGTACTTC. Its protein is CASRSRDRGPEEQYF.

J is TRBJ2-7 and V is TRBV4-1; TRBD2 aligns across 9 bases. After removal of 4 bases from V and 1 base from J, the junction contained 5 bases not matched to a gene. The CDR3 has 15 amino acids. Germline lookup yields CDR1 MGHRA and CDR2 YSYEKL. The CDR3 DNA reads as TGCGCCAGCAGCCCGAGTAGCGGGGGTTCCTACGAGCAGTACTTC. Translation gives CASSPSSGGSYEQYF.

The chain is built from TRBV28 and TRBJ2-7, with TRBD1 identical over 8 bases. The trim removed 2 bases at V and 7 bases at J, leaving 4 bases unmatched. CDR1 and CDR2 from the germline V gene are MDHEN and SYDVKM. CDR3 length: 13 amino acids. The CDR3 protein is CASSLQGAWEQYF. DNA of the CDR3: TGTGCCAGCAGTTTACAGGGGGCTTGGGAGCAGTACTTC.

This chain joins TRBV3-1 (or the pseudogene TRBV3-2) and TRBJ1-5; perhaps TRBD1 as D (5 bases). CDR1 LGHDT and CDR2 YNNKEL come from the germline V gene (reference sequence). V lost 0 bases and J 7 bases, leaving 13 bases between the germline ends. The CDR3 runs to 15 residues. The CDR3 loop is CASSQDLWGRQPQHF. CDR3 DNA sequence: TGTGCCAGCAGCCAAGATTTGTGGGGGAGGCAGCCCCAGCATTTT.

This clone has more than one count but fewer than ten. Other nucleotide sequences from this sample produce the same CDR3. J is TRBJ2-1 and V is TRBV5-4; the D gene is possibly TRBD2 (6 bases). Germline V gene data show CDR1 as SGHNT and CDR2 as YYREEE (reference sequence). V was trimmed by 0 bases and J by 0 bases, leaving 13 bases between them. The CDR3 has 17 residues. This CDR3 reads CASSLGGGASSYNEQFF. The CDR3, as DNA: TGTGCCAGCAGCTTGGGAGGAGGGGCCAGCTCCTACAATGAGCAGTTCTTC.

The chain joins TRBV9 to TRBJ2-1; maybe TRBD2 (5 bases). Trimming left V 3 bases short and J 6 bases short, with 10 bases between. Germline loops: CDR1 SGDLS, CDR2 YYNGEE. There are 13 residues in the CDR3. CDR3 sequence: CASSGPGINEQFF. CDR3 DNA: TGTGCCAGCAGCGGGCCGGGGATCAATGAGCAGTTCTTC.